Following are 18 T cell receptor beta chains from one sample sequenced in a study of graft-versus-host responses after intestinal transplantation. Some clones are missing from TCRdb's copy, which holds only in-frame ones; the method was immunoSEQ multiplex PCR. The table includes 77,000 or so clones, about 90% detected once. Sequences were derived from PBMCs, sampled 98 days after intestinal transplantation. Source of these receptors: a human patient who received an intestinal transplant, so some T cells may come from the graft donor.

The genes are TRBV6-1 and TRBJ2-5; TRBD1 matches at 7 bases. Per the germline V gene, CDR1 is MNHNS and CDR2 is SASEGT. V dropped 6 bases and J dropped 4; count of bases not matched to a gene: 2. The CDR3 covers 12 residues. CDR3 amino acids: CASSHRGETQYF. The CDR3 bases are TGTGCCAGCAGCCACAGGGGAGAGACCCAGTACTTC.

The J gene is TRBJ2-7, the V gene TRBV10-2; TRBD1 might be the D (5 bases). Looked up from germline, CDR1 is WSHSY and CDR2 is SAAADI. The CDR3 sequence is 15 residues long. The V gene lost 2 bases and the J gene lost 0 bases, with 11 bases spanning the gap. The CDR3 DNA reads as TGCGCCAGCAGTGAGCCAACAGGCCCCTCCTACGAGCAGTACTTC. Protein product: CASSEPTGPSYEQYF.

The CDR3 region has the DNA TGTGCCAGCAGTGCGGTTAGCGGGAGGGGGGTTCTCTTCAATGAGCAGTTCTTC. As protein: CASSAVSGRGVLFNEQFF. V usage is TRBV2 and J usage is TRBJ2-1, with TRBD2 identical over 11 bases. This CDR3 spans 18 amino acids. Per germline, CDR1 SNHLY and CDR2 FYNNEI. V lost 4 bases, J lost 6 bases, and 14 bases stayed unmatched.

CDR3 DNA sequence: TGTGCCAGCAGTGAAATCGGGGTAGGAGGCACAGATACGCAGTATTTT. Protein sequence: CASSEIGVGGTDTQYF. The genes are TRBV6-1 and TRBJ2-3; D might be TRBD2 (5 bases). This CDR3 comprises 16 residues. Trimming left V 2 bases short and J 1 base short, with 13 bases between. CDR1 MNHNS and CDR2 SASEGT come from the germline V gene.

CDR3 region: CASSYSLADLRYEQYF. The CDR3 nucleotides read TGTGCCAGCAGTTACTCACTAGCGGACCTCCGCTACGAGCAGTACTTC. The chain employs TRBV6-6 and TRBJ2-7, with TRBD2 matching over 8 bases. CDR1 MNHNY and CDR2 SVGAGI come from the germline V gene (reference sequence). CDR3 length: 16 amino acids. The trim removed 0 bases at V and 3 bases at J, leaving 7 bases unmatched.

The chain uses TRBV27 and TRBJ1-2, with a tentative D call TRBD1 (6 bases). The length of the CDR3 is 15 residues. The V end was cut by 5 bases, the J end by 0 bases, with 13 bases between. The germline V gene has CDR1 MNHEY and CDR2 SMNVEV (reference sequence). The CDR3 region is CASSPGTLANYGYTF. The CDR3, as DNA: TGTGCCAGCAGTCCCGGGACATTGGCTAACTATGGCTACACCTTC.

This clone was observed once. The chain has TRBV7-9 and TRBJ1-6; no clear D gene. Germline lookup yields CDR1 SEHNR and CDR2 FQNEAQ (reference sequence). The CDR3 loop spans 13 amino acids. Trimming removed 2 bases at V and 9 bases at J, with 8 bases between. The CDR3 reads CASSLLKGSPLHF. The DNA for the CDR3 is TGTGCCAGCAGCTTATTGAAGGGTTCACCCCTCCACTTT.

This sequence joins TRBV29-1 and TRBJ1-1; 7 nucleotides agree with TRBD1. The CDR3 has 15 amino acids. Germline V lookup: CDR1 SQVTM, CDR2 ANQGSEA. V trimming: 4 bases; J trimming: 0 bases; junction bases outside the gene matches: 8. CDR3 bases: TGCAGCGTTGTTGGGCCAGGGGGACTGAACACTGAAGCTTTCTTT. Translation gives CSVVGPGGLNTEAFF.

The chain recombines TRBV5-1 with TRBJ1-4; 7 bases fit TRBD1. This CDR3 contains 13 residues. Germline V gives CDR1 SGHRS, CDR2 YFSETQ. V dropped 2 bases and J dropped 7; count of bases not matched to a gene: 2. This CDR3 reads CASSLQGTEKLFF. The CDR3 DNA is TGCGCCAGCAGCTTACAGGGGACTGAAAAACTGTTTTTT.

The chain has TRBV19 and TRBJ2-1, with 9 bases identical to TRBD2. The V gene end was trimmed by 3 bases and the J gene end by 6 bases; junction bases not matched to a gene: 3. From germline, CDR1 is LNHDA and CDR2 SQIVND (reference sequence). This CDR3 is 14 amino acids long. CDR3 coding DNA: TGTGCCAGTAGTATCGGCGGGGGGGCCAATGAGCAGTTCTTC. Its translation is CASSIGGGANEQFF.

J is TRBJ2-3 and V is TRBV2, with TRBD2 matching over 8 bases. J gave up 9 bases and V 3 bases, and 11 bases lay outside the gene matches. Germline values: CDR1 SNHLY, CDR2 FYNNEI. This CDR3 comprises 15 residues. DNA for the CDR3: TGTGCCAGCAGTGAGGCGGGGGGCGGTCTCTTGACGCAGTATTTT. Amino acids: CASSEAGGGLLTQYF.

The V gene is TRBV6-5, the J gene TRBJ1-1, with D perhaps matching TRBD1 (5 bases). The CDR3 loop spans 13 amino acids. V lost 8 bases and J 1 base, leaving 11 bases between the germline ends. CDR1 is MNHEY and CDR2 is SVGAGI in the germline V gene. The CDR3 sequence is CASGTVENTEAFF. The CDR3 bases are TGTGCCAGCGGGACGGTCGAGAACACTGAAGCTTTCTTT.

Here the CDR3 reads CATSKTGTGEYEQYF. The CDR3 DNA follows: TGTGCCACCAGCAAGACCGGGACAGGGGAATACGAGCAGTACTTC. This chain links TRBV15 with TRBJ2-7; 10 bases agree with TRBD1. The V and J ends lost 4 bases and 4 bases, in that order; junction bases with no gene match: 7. This CDR3 has 15 residues. Germline CDR1 LNHNV, CDR2 YYDKDF (reference sequence).

CDR3 amino acids: CASSITSRSASFF. In nucleotides, the CDR3 is TGTGCCAGTAGTATAACGAGTCGGTCCGCTTCTTTCTTT. The chain has TRBV19 and TRBJ1-1; unclear D gene. V lost 2 bases, J lost 12 bases, and 16 bases lay in between. CDR1 LNHDA and CDR2 SQIVND come from the germline V gene (reference sequence). CDR3 length equals 13 residues.

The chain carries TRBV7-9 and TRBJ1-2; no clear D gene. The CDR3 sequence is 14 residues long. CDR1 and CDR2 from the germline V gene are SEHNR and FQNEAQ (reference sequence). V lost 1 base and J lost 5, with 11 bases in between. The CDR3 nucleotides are TGTGCCAGCAGCTTAGGGGAGTCCTGGTATGGCTACACCTTC. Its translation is CASSLGESWYGYTF.

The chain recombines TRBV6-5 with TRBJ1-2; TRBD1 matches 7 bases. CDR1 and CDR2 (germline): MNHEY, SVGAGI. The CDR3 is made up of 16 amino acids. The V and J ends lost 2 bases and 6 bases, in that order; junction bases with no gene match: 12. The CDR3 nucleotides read TGTGCCAGCAGTTACCTAGTACAGGGGAGAGGTGATGGCTACACCTTC. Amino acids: CASSYLVQGRGDGYTF.

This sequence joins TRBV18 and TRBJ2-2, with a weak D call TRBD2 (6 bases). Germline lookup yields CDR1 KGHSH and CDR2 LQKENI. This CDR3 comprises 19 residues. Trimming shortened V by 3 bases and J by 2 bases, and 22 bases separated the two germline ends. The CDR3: CASSPTGDPGNKNTGELFF. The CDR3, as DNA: TGTGCCAGCTCACCCACGGGGGATCCGGGGAATAAAAACACCGGGGAGCTGTTTTTT.

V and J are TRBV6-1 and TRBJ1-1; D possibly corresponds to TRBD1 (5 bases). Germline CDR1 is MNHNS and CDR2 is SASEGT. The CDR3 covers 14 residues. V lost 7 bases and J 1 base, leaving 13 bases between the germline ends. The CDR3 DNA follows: TGTGCCAGCATCCTTCAGGGCCCGAACACTGAAGCTTTCTTT. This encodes CASILQGPNTEAFF.